Listed below are T cell receptor beta chains from one sample, sequenced in a study of Ad26.COV2.S vaccination and SARS-CoV-2 variants. Clones were sequenced by immunoSEQ multiplex PCR, and TCRdb holds only the in-frame ones, with some missing. The sample holds 350,000 to 500,000 clones, 90% seen once. Sequenced material: peripheral blood, taken in a trial of Ad26.COV2.S vaccine versus placebo. The receptors were gathered from a person aged 18 to 65 who received the Ad26.COV2.S COVID-19 vaccine or a placebo. The CDR3 runs from the conserved cysteine through the conserved F or W. The order of the fields is CDR3 protein, CDR3 DNA, V gene, J gene, D gene, clone size. The D gene is left open where the match is weak. Clone size is not always given. Where it is, it says once, few, many or a class for expanded clones.

CASSDRYVGEAFF	TGTGCCAGCAGTGACCGATACGTCGGTGAAGCTTTCTTT	TRBV25-1	TRBJ1-1	.	.
CASSSPGTVLQEQFF	TGTGCCAGCAGTTCCCCCGGGACAGTCCTACAAGAGCAGTTCTTC	TRBV28	TRBJ2-1	TRBD1	.
CASSIVGGGNTEAFF	TGTGCCAGTAGTATAGTTGGAGGGGGGAACACTGAAGCTTTCTTT	TRBV19	TRBJ1-1	.	.
CASRDPRIGTAYGYTF	TGTGCCAGCAGGGACCCACGGATAGGGACAGCTTATGGCTACACCTTC	TRBV7-6	TRBJ1-2	TRBD1	.
CASSLGPGLAGEHEQFF	TGTGCCAGCAGTTTAGGCCCGGGACTAGCGGGAGAACATGAGCAGTTCTTC	TRBV27	TRBJ2-1	TRBD2	.
CASSPTTGGYEQYF	TGTGCCAGCTCACCAACCACAGGGGGCTACGAGCAGTACTTC	TRBV18	TRBJ2-7	TRBD1	.
CATSRDDGSYEQYF	TGTGCCACCAGCAGAGATGACGGTTCCTACGAGCAGTACTTC	TRBV15	TRBJ2-7	.	.
CASSAGQGGFKDYGYTF	TGTGCCAGCTCCGCCGGACAGGGGGGGTTTAAGGACTATGGCTACACCTTC	TRBV18	TRBJ1-2	TRBD1	.
CASSFDRGQETQYF	TGTGCCAGCAGTTTCGACAGGGGACAAGAGACCCAGTACTTC	TRBV27	TRBJ2-5	TRBD1	few
CASSVPSGAYEQYF	TGCGCCAGCAGTGTTCCTAGCGGGGCCTACGAGCAGTACTTC	TRBV10-1	TRBJ2-7	TRBD2	.
CATSDPNTGGGSYEQYF	TGTGCCACCAGTGATCCCAACACAGGGGGAGGTAGCTACGAGCAGTACTTC	TRBV24-1	TRBJ2-7	TRBD1	.
CASSLKSTVLIETQYF	TGTGCCAGCAGCTTAAAAAGCACTGTACTAATCGAGACCCAGTACTTC	TRBV7-9	TRBJ2-5	.	.
CASSISLNEQFF	TGTGCCAGTAGTATCAGTCTCAATGAGCAGTTCTTC	TRBV19	TRBJ2-1	.	.
CASSQSGQGGRELFF	TGCGCCAGCAGCCAATCCGGACAGGGTGGGCGGGAGCTGTTTTTT	TRBV4-3	TRBJ2-2	TRBD1	.
CATSRDMGAEQYF	TGTGCCACCAGCAGAGATATGGGGGCCGAGCAGTACTTC	TRBV15	TRBJ2-7	.	.
CASSDLQGFGETQYF	TGTGCCAGCAGTGACTTACAGGGTTTCGGGGAGACCCAGTACTTC	TRBV27	TRBJ2-5	.	.
CASSLVRRNEQFF	TGTGCCAGCAGCTTAGTCCGACGGAATGAGCAGTTCTTC	TRBV7-2	TRBJ2-1	.	.
CASSPPATYEQYF	TGTGCCAGCAGCCCCCCCGCTACCTACGAGCAGTACTTC	TRBV6-2/TRBV6-3	TRBJ2-7	.	.
CASSLVGGDQETQYF	TGTGCTAGCAGCTTAGTTGGGGGGGACCAAGAGACCCAGTACTTC	TRBV7-7	TRBJ2-5	TRBD2	.
CASSLEDSPLHF	TGTGCCAGCAGCTTAGAGGATTCACCCCTCCACTTT	TRBV7-9	TRBJ1-6	.	.
CASALRGSGNEQFF	TGTGCCAGCGCCCTAAGGGGGTCGGGAAATGAGCAGTTCTTC	TRBV6-5	TRBJ2-1	.	.
CASSYGSETQYF	TGTGCCAGCAGCTATGGGAGTGAGACCCAGTACTTC	TRBV7-2	TRBJ2-5	.	.
CASSVQGQPTDTQYF	TGTGCCAGCAGTGTTCAGGGACAGCCCACAGATACGCAGTATTTT	TRBV2	TRBJ2-3	TRBD1	few
CATSEAGGPTDTQYF	TGTGCCACCAGTGAGGCGGGAGGGCCAACAGATACGCAGTATTTT	TRBV24-1	TRBJ2-3	TRBD2	.
CSVEASRDYEQYF	TGCAGCGTTGAGGCTAGTAGGGACTACGAGCAGTACTTC	TRBV29-1	TRBJ2-7	.	once
CASSRLAGTDTQYF	TGTGCCAGCAGCCGACTAGCGGGCACAGATACGCAGTATTTT	TRBV7-3	TRBJ2-3	TRBD2	.
CASSPVGRTGYYEQYF	TGTGCCAGTAGTCCCGTGGGGAGGACAGGGTACTACGAGCAGTACTTC	TRBV19	TRBJ2-7	TRBD1	.
CASSSGLRSSTDTQYF	TGTGCCAGCAGCTCTGGACTGAGATCTAGCACAGATACGCAGTATTTT	TRBV7-9	TRBJ2-3	.	.
CASSPLAGGTGELFF	TGTGCCAGCAGTCCGCTAGCGGGAGGCACCGGGGAGCTGTTTTTT	TRBV27	TRBJ2-2	TRBD2	.
CASSFGVSYGYTF	TGTGCCAGCAGCTTTGGGGTCTCCTATGGCTACACCTTC	TRBV5-6	TRBJ1-2	.	.
CASRIPTGESYPGYTF	TGTGCCAGCAGAATTCCGACGGGAGAAAGTTACCCTGGCTACACCTTC	TRBV28	TRBJ1-2	.	.
CSVGGGQGAYEQYF	TGCAGCGTTGGAGGTGGACAGGGGGCCTACGAGCAGTACTTC	TRBV29-1	TRBJ2-7	TRBD1	.
CASSQALAGGPWLGGDTQYF	TGCGCCAGCAGCCAAGCTCTAGCGGGAGGGCCTTGGTTGGGAGGAGATACGCAGTATTTT	TRBV4-3	TRBJ2-3	TRBD2	.
CASSLGQGYTGELFF	TGCGCCAGCAGCTTGGGACAGGGGTACACCGGGGAGCTGTTTTTT	TRBV5-1	TRBJ2-2	TRBD1	.
CASSLEAARGTQYF	TGTGCCAGCAGCTTAGAGGCCGCTAGGGGGACGCAGTATTTT	TRBV11-2	TRBJ2-3	.	.
CASSEDTNEQFF	TGTGCCAGCAGTGAAGACACCAATGAGCAGTTCTTC	TRBV2	TRBJ2-1	.	few
CASSQTWDRGTGELFF	TGCGCCAGCAGCCAAACCTGGGACAGAGGCACCGGGGAGCTGTTTTTT	TRBV4-3	TRBJ2-2	TRBD1	few
CASKYRGRRYTEAFF	TGTGCCAGCAAGTACAGGGGGCGCAGGTACACTGAAGCTTTCTTT	TRBV28	TRBJ1-1	TRBD1	.
CASSTSGTDAYEQYF	TGTGCCAGCAGCACCTCCGGGACGGACGCCTACGAGCAGTACTTC	TRBV7-2	TRBJ2-7	.	once
CASSPIPGPYNEQFF	TGTGCCAGCTCACCAATTCCGGGACCATACAATGAGCAGTTCTTC	TRBV18	TRBJ2-1	.	.
CASSATDRVDEQFF	TGTGCCAGCAGTGCAACCGACAGGGTCGATGAGCAGTTCTTC	TRBV2	TRBJ2-1	TRBD1	.
CASSDLGEGASLSNQPQHF	TGTGCCAGCAGCGACCTGGGGGAAGGGGCGTCCCTTAGCAATCAGCCCCAGCATTTT	TRBV2	TRBJ1-5	.	.
CASSVSGQGYNEQFF	TGTGCCAGCAGCGTGTCGGGACAGGGTTATAATGAGCAGTTCTTC	TRBV9	TRBJ2-1	TRBD1	.
CASSLPRGQGYGYTF	TGTGCCAGCAGTCTCCCTAGGGGACAGGGGTATGGCTACACCTTC	TRBV2	TRBJ1-2	TRBD1	.
CASSLVGGSRYNEQFF	TGTGCCAGCAGCTTAGTAGGAGGGAGCCGGTACAATGAGCAGTTCTTC	TRBV7-2	TRBJ2-1	.	.
CASSPYRDPYEQYF	TGCGCCAGCAGCCCTTACAGGGACCCCTACGAGCAGTACTTC	TRBV5-1	TRBJ2-7	.	.
CAISETAGSGETQYF	TGTGCCATCAGTGAGACCGCGGGCTCAGGAGAGACCCAGTACTTC	TRBV10-3	TRBJ2-5	.	.
CASSQPRTSGRTGYNEQFF	TGTGCCAGCAGCCAACCCCGGACTAGCGGGAGAACAGGATACAATGAGCAGTTCTTC	TRBV14	TRBJ2-1	TRBD2	.
CASSSLGQDNEQFF	TGTGCCAGCTCATCGTTAGGGCAGGACAATGAGCAGTTCTTC	TRBV18	TRBJ2-1	.	.
CASSPTGVSLNEQFF	TGTGCCAGTAGCCCAACAGGGGTTAGCCTAAATGAGCAGTTCTTC	TRBV19	TRBJ2-1	TRBD1	.
CASSQTHSGGADTQYF	TGTGCCAGCAGCCAAACTCACAGCGGAGGAGCAGATACGCAGTATTTT	TRBV4-2	TRBJ2-3	.	few
CASSLADYGYTF	TGTGCCAGCAGCTTAGCGGACTATGGCTACACCTTC	TRBV7-9	TRBJ1-2	.	few
CSVSYAEAFF	TGCAGCGTAAGTTACGCTGAAGCTTTCTTT	TRBV29-1	TRBJ1-1	.	.